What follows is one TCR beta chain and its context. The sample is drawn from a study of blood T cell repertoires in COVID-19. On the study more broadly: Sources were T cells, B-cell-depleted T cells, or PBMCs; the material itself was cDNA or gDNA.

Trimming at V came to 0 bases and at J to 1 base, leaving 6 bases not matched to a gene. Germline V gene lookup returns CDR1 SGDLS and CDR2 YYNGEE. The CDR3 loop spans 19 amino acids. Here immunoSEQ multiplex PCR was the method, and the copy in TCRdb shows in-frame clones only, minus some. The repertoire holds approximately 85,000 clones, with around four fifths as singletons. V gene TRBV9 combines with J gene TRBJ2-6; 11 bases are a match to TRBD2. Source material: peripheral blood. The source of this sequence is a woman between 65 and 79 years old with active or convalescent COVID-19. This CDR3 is CASSVGLAGPPSGANVLTF. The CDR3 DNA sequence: TGTGCCAGCAGCGTAGGACTAGCGGGGCCCCCATCTGGGGCCAACGTCCTGACTTTC. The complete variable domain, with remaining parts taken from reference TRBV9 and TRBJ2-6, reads DSGVTQTPKHLITATGQRVTLRCSPRSGDLSVYWYQQSLDQGLQFLIQYYNGEERAKGNILERFSAQQFPDLHSELNLSSLELGDSALYFCASSVGLAGPPSGANVLTFGAGSRLTVL.